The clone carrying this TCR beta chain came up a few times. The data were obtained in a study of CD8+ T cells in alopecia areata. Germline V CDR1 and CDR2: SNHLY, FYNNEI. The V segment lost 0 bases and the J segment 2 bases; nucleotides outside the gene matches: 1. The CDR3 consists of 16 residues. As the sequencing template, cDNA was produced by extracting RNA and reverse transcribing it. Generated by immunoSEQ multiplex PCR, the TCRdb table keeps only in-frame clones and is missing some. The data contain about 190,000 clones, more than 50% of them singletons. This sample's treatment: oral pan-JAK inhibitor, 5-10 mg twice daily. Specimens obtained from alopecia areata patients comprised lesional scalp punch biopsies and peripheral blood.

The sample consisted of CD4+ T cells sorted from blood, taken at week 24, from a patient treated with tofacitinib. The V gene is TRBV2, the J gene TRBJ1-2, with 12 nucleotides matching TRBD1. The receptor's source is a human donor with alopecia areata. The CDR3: CASSEAGTGGNYGYTF. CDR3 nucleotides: TGTGCCAGCAGTGAAGCGGGGACAGGGGGCAACTATGGCTACACCTTC.